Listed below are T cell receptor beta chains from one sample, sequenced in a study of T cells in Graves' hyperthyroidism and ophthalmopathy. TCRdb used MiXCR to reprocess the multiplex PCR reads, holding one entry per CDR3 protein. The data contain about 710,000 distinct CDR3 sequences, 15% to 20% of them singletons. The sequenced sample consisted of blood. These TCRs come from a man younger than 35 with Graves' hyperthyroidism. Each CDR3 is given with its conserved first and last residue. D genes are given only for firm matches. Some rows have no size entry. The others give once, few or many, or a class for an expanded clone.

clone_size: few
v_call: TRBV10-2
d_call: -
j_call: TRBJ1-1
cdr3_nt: TGCGCCAGCAGTCCAAGGGGGGCGGGGGCTGAAGCTTTCTTT
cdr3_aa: CASSPRGAGAEAFF

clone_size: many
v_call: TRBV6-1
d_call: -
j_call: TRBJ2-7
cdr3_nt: TGTGCCGCAGAGGGGAGGCTCTCCTACGAGCAGTACTTC
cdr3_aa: CAAEGRLSYEQYF

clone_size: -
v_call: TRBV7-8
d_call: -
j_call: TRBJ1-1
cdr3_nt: TGTGCCAGCAGCCTGTCCTTTCCGCGGAACACTGAAGCTTTCTTT
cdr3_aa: CASSLSFPRNTEAFF

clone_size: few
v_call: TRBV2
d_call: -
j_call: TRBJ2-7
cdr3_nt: TGTGCCTTTCTCCGGGACCGGACCTACGAGCAGTACTTC
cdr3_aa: CAFLRDRTYEQYF

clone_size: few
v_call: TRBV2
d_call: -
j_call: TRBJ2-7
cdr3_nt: TGTGCCAGCAGTGAGTTCTCGGGGGCTGTATACGAGCAGTACTTC
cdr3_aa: CASSEFSGAVYEQYF

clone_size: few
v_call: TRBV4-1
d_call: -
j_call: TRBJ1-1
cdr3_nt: TGCGCCAGCAGCCAACGCGGAGGTGAAGCTTTCTTT
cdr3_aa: CASSQRGGEAFF

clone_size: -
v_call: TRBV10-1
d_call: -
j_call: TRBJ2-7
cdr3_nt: TGCGCCAGCAGTGAGGGCACACCCTACGAGCAGTACTTC
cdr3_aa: CASSEGTPYEQYF

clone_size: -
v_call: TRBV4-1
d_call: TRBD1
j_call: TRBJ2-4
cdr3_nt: TGCGCCAGCAGCCAAGGGTTCGACAGGGTTGGGAACATTCAGTACTTC
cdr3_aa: CASSQGFDRVGNIQYF

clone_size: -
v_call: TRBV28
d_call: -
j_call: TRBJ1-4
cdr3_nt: TGTGCCAGCACCTACCTCTCAACTAATGAAAAACTGTTTTTT
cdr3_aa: CASTYLSTNEKLFF

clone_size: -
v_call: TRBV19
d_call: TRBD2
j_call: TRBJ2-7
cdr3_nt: TGTGCCAGTAGTATAGGTCTAGCGGGGGACGAGCAGTACTTC
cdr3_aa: CASSIGLAGDEQYF

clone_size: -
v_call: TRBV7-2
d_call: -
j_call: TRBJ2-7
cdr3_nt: TGTGCCAGCAGCCCGAGCGGTTTCTACGAGCAGTACTTC
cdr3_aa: CASSPSGFYEQYF

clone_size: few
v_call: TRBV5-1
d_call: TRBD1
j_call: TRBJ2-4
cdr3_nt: TGCGCCAGCAGTCAGGACAGGGCGGAAAGTAACATTCAGTACTTC
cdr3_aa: CASSQDRAESNIQYF

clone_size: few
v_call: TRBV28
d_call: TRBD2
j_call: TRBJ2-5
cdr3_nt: TGTGCCATCGATCGTAGCGGGAGTGGGCAAGAGACCCAGTACTTC
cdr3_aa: CAIDRSGSGQETQYF

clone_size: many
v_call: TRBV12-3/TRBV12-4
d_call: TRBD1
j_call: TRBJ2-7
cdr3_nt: TGTGCCAGCAGTTTTGAGGGGGCGTTCAACGAGCAGTACTTC
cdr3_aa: CASSFEGAFNEQYF